The sequence of this TCR beta chain was determined in a study of blood T cells in healthy people across ages. Alongside a J-beta primer mix, a sample-barcoded 5' primer served in a second PCR lasting about 7 to 12 cycles. TCRdb fed the 5' RACE reads into MiXCR, producing one record per CDR3 protein. The sample has 800,000 or so distinct CDR3 sequences; around 68% are singletons. In the case of this clonotype: Its antigen is not known.

Findings of the study overall: Expanded clonotype changes were possibly confounded by unknown donor CMV status.

V gave up 4 bases and J gave up 3 bases, with 16 bases separating them. The CDR3 length is 16 residues. CDR1 is SQVTM and CDR2 is ANQGSEA in the germline V gene. Sequencing input: blood. This sequence originates from a man aged 25-40 years in good health. The chain is built from TRBV29-1 and TRBJ2-6; D possibly corresponds to TRBD1 (7 bases). CDR3 sequence: CSVAGGGFGGANVLTF. CDR3 DNA: TGCAGCGTTGCAGGAGGGGGCTTCGGTGGGGCCAACGTCCTGACTTTC.